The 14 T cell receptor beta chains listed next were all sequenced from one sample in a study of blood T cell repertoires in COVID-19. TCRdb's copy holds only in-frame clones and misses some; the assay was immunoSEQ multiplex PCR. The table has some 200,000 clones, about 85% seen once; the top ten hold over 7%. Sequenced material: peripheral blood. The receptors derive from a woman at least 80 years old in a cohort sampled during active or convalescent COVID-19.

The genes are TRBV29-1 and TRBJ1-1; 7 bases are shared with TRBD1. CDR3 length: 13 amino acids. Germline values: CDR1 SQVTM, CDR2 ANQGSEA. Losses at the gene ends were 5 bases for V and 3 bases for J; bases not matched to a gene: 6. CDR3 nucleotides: TGCAGCGTTCTAACAGGGGCTTACACTGAAGCTTTCTTT. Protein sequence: CSVLTGAYTEAFF.

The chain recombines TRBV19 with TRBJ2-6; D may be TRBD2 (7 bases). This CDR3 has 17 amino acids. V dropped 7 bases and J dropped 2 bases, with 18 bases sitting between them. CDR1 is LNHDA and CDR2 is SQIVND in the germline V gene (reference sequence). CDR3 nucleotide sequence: TGTGCCAGTATCGGGGACTACAGGGTTACTGGGGCCAACGTCCTGACTTTC. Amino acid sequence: CASIGDYRVTGANVLTF.

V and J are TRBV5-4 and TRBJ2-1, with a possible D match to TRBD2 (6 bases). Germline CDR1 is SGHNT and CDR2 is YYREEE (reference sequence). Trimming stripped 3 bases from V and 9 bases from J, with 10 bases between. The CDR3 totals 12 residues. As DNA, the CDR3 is TGTGCCAGCAGCTCACGGGACTCTGAGCAGTTCTTC. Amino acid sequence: CASSSRDSEQFF.

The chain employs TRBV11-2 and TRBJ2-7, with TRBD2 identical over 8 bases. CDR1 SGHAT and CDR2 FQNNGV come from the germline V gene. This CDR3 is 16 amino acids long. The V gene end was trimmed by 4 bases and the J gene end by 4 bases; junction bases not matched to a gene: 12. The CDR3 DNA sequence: TGTGCCAGCAGCTCACTCTCAGGCAGCGGGGGATACGAGCAGTACTTC. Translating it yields CASSSLSGSGGYEQYF.

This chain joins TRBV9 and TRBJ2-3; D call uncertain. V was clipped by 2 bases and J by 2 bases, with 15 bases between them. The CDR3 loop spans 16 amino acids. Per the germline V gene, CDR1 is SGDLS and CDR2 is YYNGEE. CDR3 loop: CASSVGRSRNTDTQYF. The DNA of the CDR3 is TGTGCCAGCAGCGTTGGAAGGAGTCGAAACACAGATACGCAGTATTTT.

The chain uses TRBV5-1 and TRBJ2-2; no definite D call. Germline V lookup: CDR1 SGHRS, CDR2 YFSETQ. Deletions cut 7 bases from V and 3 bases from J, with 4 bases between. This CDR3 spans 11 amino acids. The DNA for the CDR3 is TGCGCCAGCTCCGACACCGGGGAGCTGTTTTTT. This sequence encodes CASSDTGELFF.

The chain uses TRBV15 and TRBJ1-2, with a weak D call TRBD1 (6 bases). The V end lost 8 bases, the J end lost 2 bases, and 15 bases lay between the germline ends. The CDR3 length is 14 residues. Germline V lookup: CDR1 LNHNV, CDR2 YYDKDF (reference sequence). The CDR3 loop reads CATRKGDRNYGYTF. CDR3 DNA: TGTGCCACCCGAAAGGGGGATAGGAACTATGGCTACACCTTC.

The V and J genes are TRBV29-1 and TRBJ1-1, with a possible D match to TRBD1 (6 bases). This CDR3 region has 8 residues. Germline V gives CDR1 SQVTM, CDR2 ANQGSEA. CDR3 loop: CNVDRAFF. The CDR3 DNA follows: TGCAACGTGGACAGAGCTTTCTTT.

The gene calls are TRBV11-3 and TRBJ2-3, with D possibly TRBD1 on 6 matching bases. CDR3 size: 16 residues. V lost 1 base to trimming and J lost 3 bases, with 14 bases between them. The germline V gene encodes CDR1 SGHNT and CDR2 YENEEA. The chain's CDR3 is CASSLGRGFSTDTQYF. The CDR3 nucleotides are TGTGCCAGCAGCTTAGGCAGGGGCTTTTCAACAGATACGCAGTATTTT.

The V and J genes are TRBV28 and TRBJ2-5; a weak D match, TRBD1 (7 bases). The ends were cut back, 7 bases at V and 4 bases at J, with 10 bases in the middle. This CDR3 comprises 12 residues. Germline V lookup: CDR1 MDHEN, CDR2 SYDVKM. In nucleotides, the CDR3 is TGTGCCAGCACTCAGGGGGGAGAGACCCAGTACTTC. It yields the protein CASTQGGETQYF. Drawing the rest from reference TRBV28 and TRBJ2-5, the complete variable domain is DVKVTQSSRYLVKRTGEKVFLECVQDMDHENMFWYRQDPGLGLRLIYFSYDVKMKEKGDIPEGYSVSREKKERFSLILESASTNQTSMYLCASTQGGETQYFGPGTRLLVL.

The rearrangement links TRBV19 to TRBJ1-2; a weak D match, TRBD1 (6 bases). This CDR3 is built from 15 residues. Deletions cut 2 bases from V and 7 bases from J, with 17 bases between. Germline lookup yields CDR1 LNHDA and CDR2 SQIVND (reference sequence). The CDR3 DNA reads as TGTGCCAGTAGTATATCCAACAGGGCTGTCCTTGGCTACACCTTC. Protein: CASSISNRAVLGYTF. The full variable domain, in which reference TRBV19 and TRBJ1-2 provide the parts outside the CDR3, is DGGITQSPKYLFRKEGQNVTLSCEQNLNHDAMYWYRQDPGQGLRLIYYSQIVNDFQKGDIAEGYSVSREKKESFPLTVTSAQKNPTAFYLCASSISNRAVLGYTFGSGTRLTVV.

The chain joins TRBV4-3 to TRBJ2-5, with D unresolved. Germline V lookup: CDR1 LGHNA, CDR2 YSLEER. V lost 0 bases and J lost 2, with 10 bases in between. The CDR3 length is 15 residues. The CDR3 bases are TGCGCCAGCAGCCAAGATCTGCGCCGACAAGAGACCCAGTACTTC. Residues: CASSQDLRRQETQYF.

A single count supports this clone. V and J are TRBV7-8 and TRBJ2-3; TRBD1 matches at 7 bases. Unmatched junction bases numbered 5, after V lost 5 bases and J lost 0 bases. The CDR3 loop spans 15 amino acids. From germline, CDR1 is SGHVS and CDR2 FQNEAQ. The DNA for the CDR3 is TGTGCCAGCAGCCCGGACAGGTATAGCACAGATACGCAGTATTTT. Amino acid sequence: CASSPDRYSTDTQYF.

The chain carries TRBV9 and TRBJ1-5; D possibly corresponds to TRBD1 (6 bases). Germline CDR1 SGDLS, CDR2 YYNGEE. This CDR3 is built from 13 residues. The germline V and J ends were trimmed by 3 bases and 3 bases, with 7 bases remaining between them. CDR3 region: CASSDRANQPQHF. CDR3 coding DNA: TGTGCCAGCAGCGACAGGGCCAATCAGCCCCAGCATTTT.